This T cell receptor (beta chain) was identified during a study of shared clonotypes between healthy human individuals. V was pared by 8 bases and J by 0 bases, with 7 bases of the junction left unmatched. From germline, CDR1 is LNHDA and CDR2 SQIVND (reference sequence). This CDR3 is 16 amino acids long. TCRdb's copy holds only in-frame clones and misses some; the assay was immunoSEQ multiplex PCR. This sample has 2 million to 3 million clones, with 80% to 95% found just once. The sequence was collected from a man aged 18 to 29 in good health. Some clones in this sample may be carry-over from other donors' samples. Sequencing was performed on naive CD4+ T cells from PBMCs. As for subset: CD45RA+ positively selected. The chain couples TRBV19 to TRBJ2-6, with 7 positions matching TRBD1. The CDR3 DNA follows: TGTGCCAGTGACAGGGCCTTCTCCTCTGGGGCCAACGTCCTGACTTTC. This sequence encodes CASDRAFSSGANVLTF. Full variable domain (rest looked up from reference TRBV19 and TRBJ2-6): DGGITQSPKYLFRKEGQNVTLSCEQNLNHDAMYWYRQDPGQGLRLIYYSQIVNDFQKGDIAEGYSVSREKKESFPLTVTSAQKNPTAFYLCASDRAFSSGANVLTFGAGSRLTVL.